This T cell receptor beta chain emerged from a study of T cell repertoires in cytomegalovirus infection. Study-wide points: HLA-C-restricted CMV-specific TCR beta clonotypes prevailed in the ex vivo response. Adding up the frequency of public TCR beta families identified people who carried CMV plus the relevant HLA.

TCRdb independently ran MiXCR on the reads; one entry per CDR3 protein. The sample has 500,000 to 600,000 distinct CDR3 sequences; approximately 15% are singletons. This clonotype has at least ten counts. Its antigen is not identified. V was trimmed by 0 bases and J by 1 base, leaving 16 bases between them. CDR1 is LNHNV, CDR2 YYDKDF, per germline (reference sequence). This CDR3 has 18 amino acids. The chain joins TRBV15 to TRBJ2-1; tentatively, D is TRBD1 (5 bases). Source material: CD8+ T cells from PBMCs. This clonotype originated in a human donor in good health (CMV status not recorded). Some clones in this sample may be carry-over from other donors' samples. The CDR3 sequence: CATSRDQPQGVSYNEQFF. The CDR3 coding sequence is TGTGCCACCAGCAGAGATCAGCCCCAGGGCGTATCCTACAATGAGCAGTTCTTC.